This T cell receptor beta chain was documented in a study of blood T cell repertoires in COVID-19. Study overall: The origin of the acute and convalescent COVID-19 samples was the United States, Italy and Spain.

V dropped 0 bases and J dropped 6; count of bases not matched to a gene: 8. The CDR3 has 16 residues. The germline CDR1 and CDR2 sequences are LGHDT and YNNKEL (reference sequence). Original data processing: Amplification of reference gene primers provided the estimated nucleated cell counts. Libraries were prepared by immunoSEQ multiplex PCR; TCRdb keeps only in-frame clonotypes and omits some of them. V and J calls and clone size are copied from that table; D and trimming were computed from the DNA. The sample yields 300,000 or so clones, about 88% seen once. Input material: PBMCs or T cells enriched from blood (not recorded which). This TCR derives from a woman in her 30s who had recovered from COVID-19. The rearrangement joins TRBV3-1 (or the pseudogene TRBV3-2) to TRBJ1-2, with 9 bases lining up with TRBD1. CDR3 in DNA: TGTGCCAGCAGCCAAGATACGACAGGGGGATGGAATGGCTACACCTTC. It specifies CASSQDTTGGWNGYTF.